The 8 T cell receptor beta chains presented below share a single source sample, sequenced in a study of cytomegalovirus exposure and HLA in healthy donors. This PCR relied on a set of 60 Vbeta primers and 13 Jbeta primers. TCRdb keeps only in-frame clones here, not all; method: immunoSEQ multiplex PCR. The sample includes approximately 110,000 clones, 81% of them seen just once. The sample was PBMCs. These receptors all stem from a woman in her 30s in good health and CMV-seronegative.

The chain recombines TRBV25-1 with TRBJ2-2; the match to TRBD1 covers 10 bases. Trimming cost V 6 bases and J 3 bases; bases outside gene matches: 1. The CDR3 is 14 amino acids. Germline CDR1 reads MGHDK; CDR2 reads SYGVNS. Written as DNA, the CDR3 is TGTGCCAGCAGGACAGGGGGCGACACCGGGGAGCTGTTTTTT. It translates to CASRTGGDTGELFF.

The rearrangement links TRBV28 to TRBJ1-1, with 9 bases fitting TRBD1. The CDR3 loop spans 14 amino acids. V shed 5 bases, J shed 10 bases, and the junction held 11 bases outside the gene matches. CDR1 and CDR2 from the germline V gene are MDHEN and SYDVKM. CDR3 in amino acids: CASSPIPGQGVAFF. The CDR3 bases are TGTGCCAGCAGTCCGATTCCGGGACAGGGCGTAGCTTTCTTT. Looking up the rest from reference TRBV28 and TRBJ1-1 gives the full variable domain: DVKVTQSSRYLVKRTGEKVFLECVQDMDHENMFWYRQDPGLGLRLIYFSYDVKMKEKGDIPEGYSVSREKKERFSLILESASTNQTSMYLCASSPIPGQGVAFFGQGTRLTVV.

The count of this clone is one. An end of the junction differs from the germline gene, which may be a read error. The V and J genes are TRBV7-9 and TRBJ2-7; no firm D call. Germline V gene lookup returns CDR1 SEHNR and CDR2 FQNEAQ (reference sequence). This CDR3 is 15 amino acids long. The CDR3 DNA sequence: TGTTCCAGCCGGAACAGCACCTACAAGCCCTACGAGCAGTACTTC. Translating it yields CSSRNSTYKPYEQYF.

This clone was seen a handful of times. The CDR3 region is CASSRFASGSDTEAFF. The CDR3 DNA reads TGTGCCAGCAGCCGCTTCGCCTCAGGGTCGGACACTGAAGCTTTCTTT. The rearrangement links TRBV14 to TRBJ1-1, with a weak D call TRBD1 (5 bases). CDR1 and CDR2 (germline): SGHDN, FVKESK. The CDR3 contains 16 residues. Trimming removed 4 bases from V and 3 bases from J, with 18 bases in between.

The chain links TRBV7-9 to TRBJ1-5, with D tentatively TRBD1 (6 bases). Germline assignment: CDR1 SEHNR and CDR2 FQNEAQ (reference sequence). This CDR3 region has 17 residues. CDR3 amino acids: CSTPVLRQDSPNQPQHF. CDR3 nucleotides: TGTTCCACCCCAGTGCTGCGACAGGACAGCCCAAATCAGCCCCAGCATTTT.

This chain connects TRBV19 to TRBJ1-2; no reliable D call. V was cut by 7 bases and J by 1 base, with 10 bases left in between. This CDR3 region has 13 residues. Germline V lookup: CDR1 LNHDA, CDR2 SQIVND (reference sequence). The CDR3 DNA is TGTGCCAGTAACGGTCCATATAACTATGGCTACACCTTC. This sequence encodes CASNGPYNYGYTF.

The chain combines TRBV29-1 with TRBJ1-1; TRBD1 aligns across 8 bases. CDR1 SQVTM and CDR2 ANQGSEA come from the germline V gene. This CDR3 is 12 amino acids long. V dropped 6 bases and J dropped 6; count of bases not matched to a gene: 6. The CDR3 DNA follows: TGCAGCGTGCAACAGGGGGAGGCTGAAGCTTTCTTT. Residues: CSVQQGEAEAFF.

The V and J genes are TRBV7-7 and TRBJ2-1; 7 bases line up with TRBD1. Germline values: CDR1 SSHAT, CDR2 FNYEAQ (reference sequence). After removal of 1 base from V and 9 bases from J, the junction contained 6 bases not matched to a gene. CDR3 length equals 14 residues. Here the CDR3 reads CASSLDHRGSEQFF. DNA of the CDR3: TGTGCCAGCAGCTTAGACCACAGGGGAAGTGAGCAGTTCTTC.